This T cell receptor (beta chain) was captured in a study of cytomegalovirus exposure and HLA in healthy donors listed by TCRdb under 2017. Regarding the complete study: An earlier analysis of 550 to 700 of the donors reported 250 to 350 Gb of sequence data and roughly 100 million unique TCR beta sequences from 150 million to 200 million T cells. Of the roughly 400 genotyped donors, less than 85% were placed in the genetic ancestry cluster associated with self-reported Caucasian donors. Typing coverage varied by locus: about 620-640 donors for A, B, C, DRB1 and DQB1; about 520 for DQA1; nearly 610 for DPA1; around 450 for DPB1. The study used immunosequencing to profile the T cell repertoires of some 600 subjects and linked those repertoires to cytomegalovirus serostatus. Class I and class II HLA loci were covered by the typing at four-digit resolution. A later genetic analysis used genome-wide SNP genotypes for about three fifths of the roughly 700 donors, treating that subset as a discovery cohort. Donor age, sex, ethnicity and CMV serostatus were compiled alongside the repertoire data. Several DR-DQ haplotypes were handled as single units for association and clustering because linkage in the cohort was strong. An early release that covered around 590 HLA-typed donors contained about 300 gigabases of sequencing data and tens of millions of unique TCR sequences. The study combined high-throughput TCR immunosequencing, statistical association of individual TCRs with disease status, and machine learning to predict cytomegalovirus infection status. A separate validation cohort of over a hundred different subjects was used in addition to the roughly 700-subject first cohort. Across some 400 genotyped donors of the cohort, an average of about 240,000 unique TCR beta nucleotide sequences per donor were sequenced, and 15% to 20% of those sequences were non-productive. To decide whether each TCR beta V gene segment behaved as functional or pseudogenic, an earlier analysis of nearly 600 of the donors relied on high-throughput TCR beta sequencing. Rather than using new phenotypic data, the later analysis identified candidate immune exposures from TCR beta sequences and from how often those sequences occurred across donors. All discovery cohort repertoires had been generated using a single sequencing platform. A later analysis re-examined previously published TCR beta repertoires from about 670 donors and added high-resolution HLA genotyping to investigate patterns of TCR occurrence. The study aimed to test whether signatures of past pathogen exposure could be identified by cataloging public T cell receptors.

Library creation used the immunoSEQ multiplex PCR assay. A mixture of 60 forward primers for TCR Vbeta segments and 13 reverse primers for TCR Jbeta segments was used in the multiplex PCR. A multiplex PCR assay on genomic DNA amplified the CDR3 region of rearranged TCR beta genes. The Illumina HiSeq System was used to sequence the amplified TCR beta libraries as 87-base-pair reads. In the original analysis: A later analysis counted approximately 84 million unique TCR beta chains across the approximately 700 repertoires, and approximately 11 million of these chains were shared by at least two donors. Raw reads were error-corrected and collapsed into unique sequences by a nearest-neighbor algorithm in which closely related sequences were merged to remove PCR and sequencing errors. V, D and J gene segments were assigned by aligning CDR3 sequences to IMGT reference sequences. For a sequence to be retained, a match of at least six nucleotides was required to both a V gene segment and a J gene segment. A rearrangement counted as productive if the CDR3 had no stop codons and remained in frame with V and J, and every other rearrangement counted as non-productive. CDR3 was defined by IMGT convention, running from the second conserved V-encoded cysteine to the conserved J-encoded phenylalanine. The earlier analysis of 500 to 650 of the donors excluded any sequence lacking an unambiguous match to a single V gene segment. An earlier analysis of 587 of the donors called V segments functional above 56.7% productive rearrangements and segregating when the between-donor standard deviation exceeded 5%. A statistical classification framework was built for diagnosing cytomegalovirus status from the catalog of TCR beta chain sequences. In a later analysis, TCR nucleotide sequences were compared against IMGT/GENE-DB human TR gene sequences so that V and J genes could be assigned. The TCRdist pipeline was used in a later analysis to assign CDR3 sequences and most-parsimonious VDJ recombination scenarios. In a later analysis, each TCR beta chain was defined by its CDR3 amino acid sequence together with its V-gene family, and reads without a unique V-gene family were excluded. As a way to deal with suspected cross-contamination and a sequencing artifact, a later analysis dropped roughly 600 nucleotide sequences that were highly shared and had low generation probability. In a later analysis, a clonal expansion index was calculated for each public chain from normalized within-repertoire ranks of inferred template counts. In a later analysis, generation probabilities were computed using a VDJ recombination model fitted to out-of-frame rearrangements, and the results were checked against IGoR. In a later analysis, hypergeometric tests were used to score TCR-TCR, TCR-HLA and TCR-CMV co-occurrence, with a repertoire-size bias correction applied to TCR pairs. In a later analysis, false discovery rates were estimated by permuting HLA or CMV assignments 20 times. In a later analysis, co-occurring TCRs were grouped using DBSCAN, and TCRdist sequence similarity was added for clustering within HLA-allele-positive subsets. Repertoires with fewer than 30,000 or more than 120,000 public chains, plus five repertoires with anomalous nucleotide sharing, were excluded from co-occurrence clustering. As stored in TCRdb, this immuneACCESS dataset retains in-frame rearrangements with V and J assigned. A fraction of the clones does not appear; measured against another copy, unresolved V genes explain less than half of the discrepancy, and the remainder lacks a known reason. Clone size and the V and J calls come from that table; the DNA yielded D and trimming. The sample has approximately 170,000 clones on record, 73% of them singletons. About 5% of the sample belongs to the ten largest clones.

This clone was seen just once. The antigen it recognizes is unknown. Nothing much larger sits one base from this clone, and base qualities are not available. In total, approximately 700 healthy bone marrow donors made up the cohort. Cohort members were all nominally healthy when sampled, although unrecorded immune exposures were likely present. The donor was CMV seropositive and was included in the group of around 300 seropositive cohort members. Each donor provided a peripheral blood sample, and peripheral blood mononuclear cells were used for TCR beta sequencing. The Qiagen DNeasy Blood Extraction Kit was used to extract genomic DNA from the blood cell samples. Results the study describes overall, beyond this receptor: The authors suggested that the approach could potentially be generalized to other disease states and immunological phenotypes. At a false discovery rate of 0.05, a later analysis linked around 15,000 TCR beta sequences to specific HLA alleles. Some IMGT-functional V segments, including TRBV6-2 and TRBV6-3, could not be distinguished by the 87-base-pair reads and were therefore excluded. Because HLA typing was missing for some donors at each locus, association tests included only the typed subset. V-gene and J-gene trimming of TCR beta chains was associated with a missense DCLRE1C variant in a later genetic analysis, and the association was replicated in an independent cohort. In vitro tests confirmed that a few of the cytomegalovirus-associated TCR beta chains recognize cytomegalovirus antigens. The classifier was reported to diagnose cytomegalovirus status with high specificity and sensitivity in both the original and validation cohorts. Sequencing depth was assumed to be roughly uniform across donors in the presence/absence analyses, though that assumption may not hold. In a later analysis, HLA-associated TCR beta chains were found to be more clonally expanded and to have lower generation probabilities than equally common non-associated chains. Correlated functional status among segregating V segments might reflect linkage disequilibrium, but an unknown experimental factor could not be ruled out. A further reported finding was that TCR beta sequences accurately predicted the HLA-A and HLA-B alleles for most subjects in the first cohort. In a later analysis, most CMV-associated TCR beta chains were found to appear HLA-restricted, with HLA associations seemingly driven largely by CMV exposure. A total of roughly 160 TCR beta chains were listed by the study as associated with cytomegalovirus. In this cohort, only TCR beta chains were sequenced, and detectable features were limited by the absence of alpha or paired-chain data. When HLA alleles, especially DR and DQ, strongly co-occurred, TCR associations were difficult to assign to individual alleles. An earlier analysis of some 560 of the donors showed that most TCR beta V segments appeared in productive rearrangements either about 90% or about 30% of the time, which broadly matched IMGT annotations. In a later analysis, the rate of TCR association differed among HLA loci, with DRB1 alleles having the most associated TCRs and HLA-C alleles having the fewest. In a later genetic analysis, fewer N-insertions in productive TCRs were reported among donors in an Asian-associated ancestry cluster than the approximately 710-donor mean. Roughly 17 rarely observed V segments, including chromosome 9 orphons, were excluded from the earlier analysis of several hundred of the donors because counts were too low. A later analysis reported that several top co-occurrence clusters appeared linked to parvovirus B19, influenza, CMV and Epstein-Barr virus. Most TCR sequences were observed very rarely across donors, whereas some public TCRs were present in many individuals. The sequencing pipeline was judged likely to have produced a cluster of highly shared sequence variants as a technical artifact. CMV serostatus was the only immune exposure information available for the cohort.

At the junction V is shortened by 4 bases and J by 2 bases, with 11 bases in between. CDR1 and CDR2, looked up from the germline V gene, are SGHTA and FQGNSA. The CDR3 covers 14 residues, taking in both the cysteine and the phenylalanine. Of all the DNA, just the CDR3 is kept, 42 bases in frame from base 1. The sample comprised PBMCs. This clonotype was sampled from a young woman in good health and CMV-seropositive. The chain is assembled from TRBV7-2 and TRBJ1-2; the D gene remains uncertain. The CDR3 region: CASSSPGLNYGYTF. The nucleotide sequence reads TGTGCCAGCAGCTCCCCCGGACTGAACTATGGCTACACCTTC. Beyond the CDR3, the reference TRBV7-2 and TRBJ1-2 genes provide the residues; the full variable domain reads: GAGVSQSPSNKVTEKGKDVELRCDPISGHTALYWYRQSLGQGLEFLIYFQGNSAPDKSGLPSDRFSAERTGGSVSTLTIQRTQQEDSAVYLCASSSPGLNYGYTFGSGTRLTVV.